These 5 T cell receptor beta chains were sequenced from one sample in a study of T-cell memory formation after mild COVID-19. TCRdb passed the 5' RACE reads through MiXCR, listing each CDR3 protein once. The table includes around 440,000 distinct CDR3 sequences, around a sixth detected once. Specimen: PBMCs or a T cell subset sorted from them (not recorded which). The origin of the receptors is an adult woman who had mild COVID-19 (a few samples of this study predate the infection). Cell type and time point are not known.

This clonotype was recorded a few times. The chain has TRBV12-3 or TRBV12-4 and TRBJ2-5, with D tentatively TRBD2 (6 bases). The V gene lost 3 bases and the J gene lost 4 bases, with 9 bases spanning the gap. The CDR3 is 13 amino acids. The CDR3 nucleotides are TGTGCCAGCAGTTTTGGGACTCGAGAGACCCAGTACTTC. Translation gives CASSFGTRETQYF.

The CDR3 DNA sequence: TGTGCCATATCCCGGGACAGAGCCTACGAGCAGTACTTC. This gives the protein CAISRDRAYEQYF. V is TRBV7-2 and J is TRBJ2-7, with 7 bases lining up with TRBD1. CDR3 size: 13 residues. The trim removed 10 bases at V and 2 bases at J, leaving 8 bases unmatched. Looked up from germline, CDR1 is SGHTA and CDR2 is FQGNSA.

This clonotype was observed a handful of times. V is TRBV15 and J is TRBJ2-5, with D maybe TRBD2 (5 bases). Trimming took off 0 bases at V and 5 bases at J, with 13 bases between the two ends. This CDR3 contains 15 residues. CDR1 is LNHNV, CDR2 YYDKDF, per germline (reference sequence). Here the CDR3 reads CATSRDQSGSETQYF. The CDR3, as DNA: TGTGCCACCAGCAGAGATCAGTCGGGGAGTGAGACCCAGTACTTC.

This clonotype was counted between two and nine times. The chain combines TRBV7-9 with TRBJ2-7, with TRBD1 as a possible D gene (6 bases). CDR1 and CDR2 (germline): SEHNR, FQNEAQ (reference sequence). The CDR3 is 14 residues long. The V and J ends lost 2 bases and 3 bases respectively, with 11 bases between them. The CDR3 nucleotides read TGTGCCAGCAGCTTAACGAAAGGGGGCTACGAGCAGTACTTC. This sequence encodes CASSLTKGGYEQYF. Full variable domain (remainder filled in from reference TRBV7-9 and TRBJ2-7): DTGVSQNPRHKITKRGQNVTFRCDPISEHNRLYWYRQTLGQGPEFLTYFQNEAQLEKSRLLSDRFSAERPKGSFSTLEIQRTEQGDSAMYLCASSLTKGGYEQYFGPGTRLTVT.

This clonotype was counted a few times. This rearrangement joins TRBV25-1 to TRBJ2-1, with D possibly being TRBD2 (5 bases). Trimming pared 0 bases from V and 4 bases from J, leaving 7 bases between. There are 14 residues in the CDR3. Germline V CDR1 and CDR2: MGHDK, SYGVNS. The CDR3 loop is CASSEYEGYNEQFF. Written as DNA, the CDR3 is TGTGCCAGCAGTGAATATGAGGGATACAATGAGCAGTTCTTC.